This TCR beta chain was identified in a study of regulatory and conventional T cells in RAG deficiency. TCRdb's table, derived via immunoSEQ multiplex PCR, lists solely in-frame clones and lacks some. The sample holds about 7,800 clones, around 80% seen once. The CDR3 is 13 amino acids. Germline values: CDR1 MNHGY, CDR2 SAAAGT. Trimming took 8 bases from V and 6 from J; bases not matched to a gene: 9. These data are also associated with another study on regulatory T cells. As that report states: Primers: 52 TRBV forward and 13 TRBJ reverse.

The chain carries TRBV6-8 and TRBJ2-5; 7 bases are a match to TRBD1. The receptor was isolated from a human donor in good health. Sequences were obtained from CD8+ T cells sorted from blood. CDR3 sequence: CASGTGERQTQYF. The CDR3 DNA is TGTGCCAGCGGAACAGGGGAGCGGCAGACCCAGTACTTC.